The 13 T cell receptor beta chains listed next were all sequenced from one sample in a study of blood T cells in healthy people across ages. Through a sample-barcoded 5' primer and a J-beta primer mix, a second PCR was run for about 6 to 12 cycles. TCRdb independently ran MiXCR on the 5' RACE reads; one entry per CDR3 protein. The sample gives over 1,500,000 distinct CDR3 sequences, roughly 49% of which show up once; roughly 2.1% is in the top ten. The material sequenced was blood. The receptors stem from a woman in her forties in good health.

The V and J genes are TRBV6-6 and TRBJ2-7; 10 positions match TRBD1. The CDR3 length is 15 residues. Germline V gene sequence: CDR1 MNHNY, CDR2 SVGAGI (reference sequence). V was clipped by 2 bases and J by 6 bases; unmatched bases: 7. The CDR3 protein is CASSYGTGTGAEQYF. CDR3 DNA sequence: TGTGCCAGCAGTTACGGTACCGGGACAGGGGCCGAGCAGTACTTC.

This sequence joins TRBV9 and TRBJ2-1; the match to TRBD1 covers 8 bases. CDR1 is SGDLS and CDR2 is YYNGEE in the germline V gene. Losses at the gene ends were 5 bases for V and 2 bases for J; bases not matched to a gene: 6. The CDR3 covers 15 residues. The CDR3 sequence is CASRDRTGTYNEQFF. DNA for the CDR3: TGTGCCAGCAGGGACCGGACAGGGACCTACAATGAGCAGTTCTTC.

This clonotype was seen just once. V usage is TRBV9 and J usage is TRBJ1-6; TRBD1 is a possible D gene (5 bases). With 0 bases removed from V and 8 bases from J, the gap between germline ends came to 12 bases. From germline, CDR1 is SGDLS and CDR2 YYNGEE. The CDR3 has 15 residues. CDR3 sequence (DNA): TGTGCCAGCAGCGTAGGACAGAATCGAGATTCACCCCTCCACTTT. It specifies CASSVGQNRDSPLHF. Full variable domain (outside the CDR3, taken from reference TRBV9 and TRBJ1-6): DSGVTQTPKHLITATGQRVTLRCSPRSGDLSVYWYQQSLDQGLQFLIQYYNGEERAKGNILERFSAQQFPDLHSELNLSSLELGDSALYFCASSVGQNRDSPLHFGNGTRLTVT.

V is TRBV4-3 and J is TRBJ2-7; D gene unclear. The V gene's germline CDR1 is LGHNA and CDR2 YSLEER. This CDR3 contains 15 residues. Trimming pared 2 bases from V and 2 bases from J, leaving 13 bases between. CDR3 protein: CASSQISEETYEQYF. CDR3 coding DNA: TGCGCCAGCAGCCAAATCAGTGAGGAAACCTACGAGCAGTACTTC.

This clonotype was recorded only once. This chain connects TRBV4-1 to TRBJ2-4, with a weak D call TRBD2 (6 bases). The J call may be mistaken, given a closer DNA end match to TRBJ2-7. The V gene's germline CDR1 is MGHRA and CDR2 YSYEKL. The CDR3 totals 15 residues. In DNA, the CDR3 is TGCGCCAGCAGCCAGGGCGGGGACCCCTCCTACGAGCAGTACTTC. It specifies CASSQGGDPSYEQYF.

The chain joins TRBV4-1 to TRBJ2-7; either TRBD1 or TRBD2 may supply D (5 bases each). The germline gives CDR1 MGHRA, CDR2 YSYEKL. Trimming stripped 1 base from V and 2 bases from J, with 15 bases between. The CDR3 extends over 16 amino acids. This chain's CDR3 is CASSQGFSGGAYEQYF. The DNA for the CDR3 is TGCGCCAGCAGCCAAGGCTTCTCTGGGGGAGCCTACGAGCAGTACTTC.

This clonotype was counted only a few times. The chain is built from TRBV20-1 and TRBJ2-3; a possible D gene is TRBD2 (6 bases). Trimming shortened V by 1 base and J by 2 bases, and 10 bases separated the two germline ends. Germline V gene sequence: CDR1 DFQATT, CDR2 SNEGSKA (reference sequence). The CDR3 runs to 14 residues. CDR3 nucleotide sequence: TGCAGTGCTAGAGTCGCGGGGAACACAGATACGCAGTATTTT. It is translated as CSARVAGNTDTQYF.

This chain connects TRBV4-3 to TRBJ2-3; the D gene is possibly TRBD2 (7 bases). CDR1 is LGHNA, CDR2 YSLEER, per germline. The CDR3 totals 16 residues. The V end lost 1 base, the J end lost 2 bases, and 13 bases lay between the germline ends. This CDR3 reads CASSQGRGAYTDTQYF. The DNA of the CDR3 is TGCGCCAGCAGCCAAGGCCGGGGGGCCTACACAGATACGCAGTATTTT.

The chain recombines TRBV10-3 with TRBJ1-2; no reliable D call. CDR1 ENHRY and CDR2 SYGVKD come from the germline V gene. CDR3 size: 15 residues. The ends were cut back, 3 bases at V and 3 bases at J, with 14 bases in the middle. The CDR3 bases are TGTGCCATCAGTGACCCGGTACAGCGCGACTATGGCTACACCTTC. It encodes CAISDPVQRDYGYTF.

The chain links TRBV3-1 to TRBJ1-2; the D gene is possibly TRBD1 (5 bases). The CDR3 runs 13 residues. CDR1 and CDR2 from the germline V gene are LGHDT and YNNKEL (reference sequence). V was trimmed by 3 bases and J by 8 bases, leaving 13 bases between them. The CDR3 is CASSQRGGGGYTF. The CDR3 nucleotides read TGTGCCAGCAGCCAGCGGGGGGGAGGCGGCTACACCTTC.

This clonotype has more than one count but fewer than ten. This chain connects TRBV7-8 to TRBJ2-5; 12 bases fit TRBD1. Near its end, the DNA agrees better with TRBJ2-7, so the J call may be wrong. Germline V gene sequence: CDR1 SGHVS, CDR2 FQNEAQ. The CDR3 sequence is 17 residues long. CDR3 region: CASSLGAGTGGLYEQYF. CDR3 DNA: TGTGCCAGCAGCTTAGGGGCCGGGACAGGGGGCCTTTACGAGCAGTACTTC.

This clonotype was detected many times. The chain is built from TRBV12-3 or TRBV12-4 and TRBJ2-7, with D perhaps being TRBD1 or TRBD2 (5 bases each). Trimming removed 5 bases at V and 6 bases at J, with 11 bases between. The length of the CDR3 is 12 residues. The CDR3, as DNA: TGTGCCAGCAGTCCTGGGACCAGCGAGCAGTACTTC. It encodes CASSPGTSEQYF.

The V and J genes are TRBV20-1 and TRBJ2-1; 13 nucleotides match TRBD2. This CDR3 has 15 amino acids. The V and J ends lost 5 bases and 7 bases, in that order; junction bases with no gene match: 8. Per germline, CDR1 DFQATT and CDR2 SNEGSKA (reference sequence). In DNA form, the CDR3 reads TGCAGTGCTCCCGGCCGGACTAGCGGGGGAAATGAGCAGTTCTTC. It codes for CSAPGRTSGGNEQFF.